This T cell receptor beta chain was sequenced for a study of memory CD4+ T cells and cytomegalovirus serostatus. Study results and caveats: The CMV-associated TCR signature appears largely within the CD4+ memory repertoire.

The sort gate was single viable CD3+CD4+CD8-CD45RO+ cells for memory CD4+ T cells. Per the study methods: Out-of-frame sequences were removed, leaving roughly 2,200,000 distinct TCRbeta sequences. Clones were read by immunoSEQ multiplex PCR, and TCRdb kept only the in-frame ones, dropping some. The V and J calls and clone size were taken over from that table, and D and trimming were inferred from the DNA. In the table there are 45,000 to 65,000 clones, about four fifths of which are singletons. This clone was counted once. The antigen remains undetermined. The CDR3 length is 17 residues. V lost 7 bases and J lost 4, with 23 bases in between. Germline V gene data show CDR1 as LNHDA and CDR2 as SQIVND (reference sequence).

Sequences were obtained from memory CD4+ T cells from blood. This sequence was found in an adult in good health and CMV-seropositive. This sequence joins TRBV19 and TRBJ1-5; no reliable D call. CDR3 sequence: CASTTWGFSARNQPQHF. In DNA, the CDR3 is TGTGCCAGTACCACGTGGGGATTCAGTGCGCGGAATCAGCCCCAGCATTTT.